One and the same sample provided the 18 T cell receptor beta chains below, sequenced in a study of cytotoxic CD8 clonotypes in ibrutinib-treated CLL. TCRdb keeps only in-frame clones here, not all; method: immunoSEQ multiplex PCR. In the table there are approximately 130,000 clones, around four fifths of which are singletons. The source material was PBMCs, sampled after 24 months of ibrutinib treatment. All receptors derive from a human donor with chronic lymphocytic leukemia.

The chain joins TRBV19 to TRBJ2-1; D is unclear. Trimming took off 1 base at V and 8 bases at J, with 9 bases between the two ends. This CDR3 comprises 13 residues. Germline V lookup: CDR1 LNHDA, CDR2 SQIVND (reference sequence). Here the CDR3 reads CASSIVGQDEQFF. The DNA for the CDR3 is TGTGCCAGTAGTATAGTAGGCCAGGATGAGCAGTTCTTC.

This clone was seen a few times. This chain joins TRBV7-2 and TRBJ1-2; D possibly corresponds to TRBD1 (6 bases). In germline, CDR1 is SGHTA, CDR2 FQGNSA. The CDR3 length is 15 residues. Trimming left V 1 base short and J 6 bases short, with 15 bases between. The CDR3 nucleotides read TGTGCCAGCAGCTTAGGCGCGGGGGGCGCGGATGGCTACACCTTC. This codes for CASSLGAGGADGYTF.

The chain recombines TRBV19 with TRBJ2-4; the D gene is possibly TRBD2 (5 bases). Germline-derived CDR1 and CDR2 are LNHDA and SQIVND (reference sequence). The CDR3 consists of 14 residues. The V and J ends lost 5 bases and 5 bases respectively, with 13 bases between them. The CDR3 loop is CASSEGASQNIQYF. The CDR3 DNA follows: TGTGCCAGTAGTGAGGGAGCGAGCCAAAACATTCAGTACTTC.

This chain joins TRBV2 and TRBJ1-2; maybe TRBD1 (5 bases). The V end was cut by 5 bases, the J end by 1 base, with 8 bases between. Looked up from germline, CDR1 is SNHLY and CDR2 is FYNNEI. CDR3 length: 13 amino acids. In DNA, the CDR3 is TGTGCCAGCAGTCGGGACCATAACTATGGCTACACCTTC. This gives the protein CASSRDHNYGYTF.

V and J are TRBV5-4 and TRBJ2-3; 9 nucleotides align to TRBD1. In germline, CDR1 is SGHNT, CDR2 YYREEE (reference sequence). The CDR3 is made up of 17 amino acids. V trimming: 3 bases; J trimming: 5 bases; junction bases outside the gene matches: 13. CDR3 bases: TGTGCCAGCAGCTCAAGGACTACAGGGGGCTTAATAGATACGCAGTATTTT. Translation: CASSSRTTGGLIDTQYF. Complete variable domain (other parts from reference TRBV5-4 and TRBJ2-3): ETGVTQSPTHLIKTRGQQVTLRCSSQSGHNTVSWYQQALGQGPQFIFQYYREEENGRGNFPPRFSGLQFPNYSSELNVNALELDDSALYLCASSSRTTGGLIDTQYFGPGTRLTVL.

The V call is TRBV30, the J call TRBJ1-3; 10 bases map to TRBD1. J lost 4 bases, V lost 2 bases, and 8 bases had no gene match. This CDR3 spans 16 amino acids. Germline V gene data show CDR1 as GTSNPN and CDR2 as SVGIG (reference sequence). CDR3 amino acids: CAWSYEGTGVGNTIYF. CDR3 bases: TGTGCCTGGAGTTATGAGGGGACAGGGGTCGGAAACACCATATATTTT.

This clone was seen a handful of times. The chain recombines TRBV27 with TRBJ1-5; D is possibly TRBD1 (5 bases). In germline, CDR1 is MNHEY, CDR2 SMNVEV (reference sequence). Trimming removed 3 bases at V and 2 bases at J, with 14 bases between. CDR3 length equals 16 residues. CDR3 residues: CASSFLDGGRNQPQHF. DNA of the CDR3: TGTGCCAGCAGTTTCCTGGACGGGGGTCGCAATCAGCCCCAGCATTTT.

A single count supports this clone. The chain employs TRBV11-3 and TRBJ2-7; possibly TRBD1 for D (6 bases). The CDR3 is made up of 13 amino acids. Germline CDR1 is SGHNT and CDR2 is YENEEA. Trimming took 5 bases from V and 3 from J, leaving 11 bases between them. CDR3 sequence: CASSRNRDYEQYF. The CDR3 coding sequence is TGTGCCAGCAGCCGCAACAGGGACTACGAGCAGTACTTC.

The genes are TRBV5-6 and TRBJ1-1; no firm D call. CDR1 is SGHDT and CDR2 is YYEEEE in the germline V gene. V gave up 0 bases and J gave up 1 base, with 13 bases separating them. The CDR3 is made up of 16 amino acids. The CDR3, as DNA: TGTGCCAGCAGCTTGGACCCCGGGCCACAGAACACTGAAGCTTTCTTT. Encoded protein: CASSLDPGPQNTEAFF.

This chain uses TRBV4-3 with TRBJ2-7, with 11 positions matching TRBD2. The CDR3 spans 15 residues. Trimming took 3 bases from V and 2 from J; bases not matched to a gene: 3. Germline V lookup: CDR1 LGHNA, CDR2 YSLEER. In DNA form, the CDR3 reads TGCGCCAGCAGCCAGGGGACTAGCGGAACCTACGAGCAGTACTTC. It encodes CASSQGTSGTYEQYF.

The CDR3 loop reads CASSQDLQTGVTNYGYTF. DNA of the CDR3: TGTGCCAGCAGCCAAGATCTTCAGACGGGAGTTACGAACTATGGCTACACCTTC. The V call is TRBV7-9, the J call TRBJ1-2, with D hard to call. CDR3 size: 18 residues. The V end lost 5 bases, the J end lost 2 bases, and 24 bases lay between the germline ends. Germline CDR1 is SEHNR and CDR2 is FQNEAQ (reference sequence).

The chain links TRBV9 to TRBJ1-5, with 7 nucleotides matching TRBD1. Germline CDR1 SGDLS, CDR2 YYNGEE. With V trimmed by 3 bases and J by 4 bases, 1 base remained unmatched. The CDR3 is 13 amino acids. The CDR3 bases are TGTGCCAGCAGCGGACAGGGTAATCAGCCCCAGCATTTT. This encodes CASSGQGNQPQHF. The variable domain in full, with the rest retrieved from reference TRBV9 and TRBJ1-5, is DSGVTQTPKHLITATGQRVTLRCSPRSGDLSVYWYQQSLDQGLQFLIQYYNGEERAKGNILERFSAQQFPDLHSELNLSSLELGDSALYFCASSGQGNQPQHFGDGTRLSIL.

J is TRBJ2-1 and V is TRBV5-6; TRBD2 aligns across 8 bases. The CDR3 is made up of 16 amino acids. V shed 3 bases and J 0 bases; nucleotides not matched to a gene: 5. The germline gives CDR1 SGHDT, CDR2 YYEEEE. The CDR3: CASSSDGLASYNEQFF. Here the CDR3 DNA reads TGTGCCAGCAGCTCTGACGGACTAGCCTCCTACAATGAGCAGTTCTTC.

A remark on this clone: Within the sample, other DNA sequences also encode this same CDR3. CDR3 region: CASSLTSTPQGSKRYEQYF. Here the CDR3 DNA reads TGTGCCAGCAGCTTAACATCGACCCCCCAGGGTTCAAAGCGATACGAGCAGTACTTC. The chain recombines TRBV7-8 with TRBJ2-7, with D perhaps matching TRBD1 (5 bases). From germline, CDR1 is SGHVS and CDR2 FQNEAQ. Trimming took 2 bases from V and 4 from J, leaving 27 bases between them. The CDR3 spans 19 residues.

This clone has a single count. This chain joins TRBV7-2 and TRBJ2-7; 13 positions agree with TRBD2. CDR3 length: 14 amino acids. V dropped 3 bases and J dropped 6; count of bases not matched to a gene: 2. From germline, CDR1 is SGHTA and CDR2 FQGNSA. The CDR3 spells CASSFRLAGGEQYF. The CDR3 bases are TGTGCCAGCAGCTTCCGACTAGCGGGGGGCGAGCAGTACTTC.

The chain uses TRBV7-2 and TRBJ2-7; 8 bases align to TRBD2. Germline assignment: CDR1 SGHTA and CDR2 FQGNSA. This CDR3 region has 14 residues. The ends lost 6 bases at V and 5 bases at J; junction bases unmatched: 9. The CDR3 nucleotides are TGTGCCAGCAGGCTTACGGGGGGGCTTCACGAGCAGTACTTC. This sequence encodes CASRLTGGLHEQYF.

V and J are TRBV27 and TRBJ1-5; TRBD1 is a possible D gene (5 bases). The CDR3 is 14 amino acids. The germline V and J ends were trimmed by 0 bases and 9 bases, with 12 bases remaining between them. CDR1 MNHEY and CDR2 SMNVEV come from the germline V gene (reference sequence). CDR3 nucleotide sequence: TGTGCCAGCAGTTTATCAGGGGCCCCGAGGCCCCAGCATTTT. Amino acid sequence: CASSLSGAPRPQHF.

The chain links TRBV11-2 to TRBJ1-1; TRBD1 matches 10 bases. This CDR3 region has 14 residues. The ends lost 4 bases at V and 5 bases at J; junction bases unmatched: 4. Germline CDR1 reads SGHAT; CDR2 reads FQNNGV. CDR3 protein: CASSSGQGGTEAFF. The CDR3 nucleotides read TGTGCCAGCAGCTCCGGACAGGGGGGAACTGAAGCTTTCTTT.